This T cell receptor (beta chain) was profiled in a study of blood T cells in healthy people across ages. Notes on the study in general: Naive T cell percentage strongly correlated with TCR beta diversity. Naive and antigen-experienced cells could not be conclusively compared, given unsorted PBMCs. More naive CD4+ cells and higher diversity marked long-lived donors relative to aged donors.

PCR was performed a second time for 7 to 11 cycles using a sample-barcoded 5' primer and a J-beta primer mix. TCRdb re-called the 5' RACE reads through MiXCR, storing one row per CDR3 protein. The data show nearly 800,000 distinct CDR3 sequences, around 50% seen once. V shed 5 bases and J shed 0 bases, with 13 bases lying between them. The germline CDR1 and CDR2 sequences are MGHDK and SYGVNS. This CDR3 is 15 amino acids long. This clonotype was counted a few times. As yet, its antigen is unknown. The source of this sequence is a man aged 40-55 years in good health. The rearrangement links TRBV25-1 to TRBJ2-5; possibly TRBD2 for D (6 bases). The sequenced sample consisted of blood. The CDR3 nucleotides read TGTGCCAGCAGTCTTCGGGGGACGTACCAAGAGACCCAGTACTTC. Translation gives CASSLRGTYQETQYF.